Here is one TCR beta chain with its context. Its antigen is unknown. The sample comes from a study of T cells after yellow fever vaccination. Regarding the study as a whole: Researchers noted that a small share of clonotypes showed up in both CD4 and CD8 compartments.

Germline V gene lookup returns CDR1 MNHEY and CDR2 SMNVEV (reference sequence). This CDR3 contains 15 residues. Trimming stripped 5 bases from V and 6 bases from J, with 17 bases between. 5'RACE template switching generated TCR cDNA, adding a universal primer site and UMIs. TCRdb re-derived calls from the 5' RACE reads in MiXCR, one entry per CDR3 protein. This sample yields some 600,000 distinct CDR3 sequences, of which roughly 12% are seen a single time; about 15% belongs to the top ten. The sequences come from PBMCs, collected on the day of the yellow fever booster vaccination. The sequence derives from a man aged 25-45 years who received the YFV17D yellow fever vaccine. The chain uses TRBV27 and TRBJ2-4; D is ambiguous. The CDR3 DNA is TGTGCCAGCAGTCCATCCGACTGGGAAAGAAACATTCAGTACTTC. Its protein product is CASSPSDWERNIQYF.